One and the same sample provided the 20 T cell receptor beta chains below, sequenced in a study of molecular identifiers for immune sequencing clone quantification. Using its own MiXCR run on the PCR reads, TCRdb lists one record per CDR3 protein. The repertoire holds approximately 550,000 distinct CDR3 sequences, with about a fifth as singletons. Sequencing was carried out using naive CD8+ T cells from blood, with Jurkat cell RNA spiked in. Subset meaning: FACS-sorted CD8+CD4-CCR7+CD45RA+ naive T cells. These receptors were taken from a human donor in good health. Some libraries in this study had Jurkat cell RNA spiked in.

In its sample, this clonotype was seen a few times. V is TRBV13 and J is TRBJ2-7; 7 bases align to TRBD1. Germline V CDR1 and CDR2: PRHDT, FYEKMQ (reference sequence). V lost 4 bases and J lost 3; bases outside the gene matches: 6. The CDR3 has 14 amino acids. The CDR3 region has the DNA TGTGCCAGCAGCTCAACAGGGGACAGCTACGAGCAGTACTTC. It codes for CASSSTGDSYEQYF.

The chain uses TRBV5-3 and TRBJ1-5, with 7 bases identical to TRBD1. TRBV5-3 is marked as an open reading frame, function uncertain. The CDR3 is 15 amino acids. J was trimmed by 0 bases and V by 8 bases; bases with no gene match: 8. CDR3 loop: CASSRDSHSNQPQHF. CDR3 coding DNA: TGTGCCAGCAGCCGGGACAGCCATAGCAATCAGCCCCAGCATTTT.

Concerning this clonotype itself: It may be a read error: a sequence one base away is much more abundant. J is TRBJ1-1 and V is TRBV27; D is uncertain. The CDR3 runs to 15 residues. The V gene lost 3 bases and the J gene lost 4 bases, with 15 bases spanning the gap. In germline, CDR1 is MNHEY, CDR2 SMNVEV (reference sequence). The CDR3 DNA is TGTGCCAGCAGTTTGGAGGGCGTGATGAGCACTGAAGCTTTCTTT. This sequence encodes CASSLEGVMSTEAFF.

This clonotype appeared a few times. The rearrangement joins TRBV4-1 to TRBJ2-7; tentatively, D is TRBD2 (6 bases). Germline CDR1 MGHRA, CDR2 YSYEKL. V was pared by 0 bases and J by 3 bases, with 15 bases between. CDR3 length equals 16 residues. Here the CDR3 DNA reads TGCGCCAGCAGCCAAGATACCGGGGGAGCGAACTACGAGCAGTACTTC. This sequence encodes CASSQDTGGANYEQYF.

This clonotype was seen at least ten times. This rearrangement joins TRBV6-5 to TRBJ2-6; 8 bases agree with TRBD1. CDR1 is MNHEY, CDR2 SVGAGI, per germline. The V and J ends lost 5 bases and 2 bases, in that order; junction bases with no gene match: 2. The CDR3 totals 15 residues. The CDR3 protein is CASSRGQAGANVLTF. The CDR3 coding sequence is TGTGCCAGCAGTCGGGGACAGGCTGGGGCCAACGTCCTGACTTTC.

The V call is TRBV5-6, the J call TRBJ1-2, with D unclear. Germline-derived CDR1 and CDR2 are SGHDT and YYEEEE. V was shortened by 5 bases and J by 6 bases, with 20 bases between the two germline ends. The CDR3 runs to 15 residues. CDR3 coding DNA: TGTGCCAGCAGGACTACGGACCCTGCGAGGGATGGCTACACCTTC. Encoded protein: CASRTTDPARDGYTF. Filled out from reference TRBV5-6 and TRBJ1-2, the complete variable domain reads DAGVTQSPTHLIKTRGQQVTLRCSPKSGHDTVSWYQQALGQGPQFIFQYYEEEERQRGNFPDRFSGHQFPNYSSELNVNALLLGDSALYLCASRTTDPARDGYTFGSGTRLTVV.

The V gene is TRBV27, the J gene TRBJ2-7; TRBD1 matches at 9 bases. In germline, CDR1 is MNHEY, CDR2 SMNVEV (reference sequence). V dropped 8 bases and J dropped 1; count of bases not matched to a gene: 9. The CDR3 length is 15 residues. CDR3 region: CASAPSGQGSYEQYF. The CDR3 DNA follows: TGTGCCAGCGCGCCCTCGGGACAGGGTTCCTACGAGCAGTACTTC.

This clonotype was detected many times. The V gene is TRBV23-1, the J gene TRBJ2-3, with 7 bases fitting TRBD1. TRBV23-1 is an ORF, and what it does is uncertain. The trim removed 0 bases at V and 1 base at J, leaving 13 bases unmatched. This CDR3 is 19 amino acids long. The CDR3 loop reads CASSQSNVDRPFCTDTQYF. As DNA, the CDR3 is TGCGCCAGCAGTCAATCGAACGTGGACAGGCCGTTTTGCACAGATACGCAGTATTTT.

At least ten counts were recorded for this clonotype. V usage is TRBV9 and J usage is TRBJ2-3, with D perhaps matching TRBD1 (6 bases). CDR3 length: 16 residues. Germline V gene sequence: CDR1 SGDLS, CDR2 YYNGEE. V dropped 0 bases and J dropped 0 bases, with 11 bases sitting between them. CDR3 sequence reads: CASSVAQGPSTDTQYF. The CDR3 DNA is TGTGCCAGCAGCGTAGCTCAGGGGCCTAGCACAGATACGCAGTATTTT.

The gene calls are TRBV6-5 and TRBJ2-1, with D unresolved. There are 16 residues in the CDR3. Germline values: CDR1 MNHEY, CDR2 SVGAGI. V lost 1 base, J lost 0 bases, and 10 bases lay in between. The CDR3 is CASSYFPSSSYNEQFF. For the CDR3, the DNA is TGTGCCAGCAGTTACTTCCCGTCTAGCTCCTACAATGAGCAGTTCTTC.

This clonotype has a handful of counts. The chain has TRBV14 and TRBJ2-2; D may be TRBD1 (6 bases). Germline CDR1 reads SGHDN; CDR2 reads FVKESK. The CDR3 runs 15 residues. Trimming cost V 0 bases and J 4 bases, with 9 bases left between them. The CDR3, as DNA: TGTGCCAGCAGCCAAGAAACAGGGACCACCGGGGAGCTGTTTTTT. Residues: CASSQETGTTGELFF.

This sequence joins TRBV27 and TRBJ2-2; 13 nucleotides align to TRBD2. This CDR3 comprises 16 residues. The junction had 6 bases not matched to a gene; V was cut back by 5 bases and J by 6 bases. CDR1 and CDR2 from the germline V gene are MNHEY and SMNVEV (reference sequence). The CDR3 DNA sequence: TGTGCCAGCAGTCAGACTAGCGGGGGGCTTCCCGGGGAGCTGTTTTTT. This gives the protein CASSQTSGGLPGELFF.

Only a few counts were recorded for this clonotype. Given the absence of the conserved phenylalanine or tryptophan at the CDR3 end, a read error is likely. V usage is TRBV20-1 and J usage is TRBJ1-6, with D tentatively TRBD1 (6 bases). With 3 bases removed from V and 6 bases from J, the gap between germline ends came to 9 bases. This CDR3 is 13 amino acids long. Germline assignment: CDR1 DFQATT and CDR2 SNEGSKA (reference sequence). The CDR3 sequence: CSASDRTNSPLHL. In nucleotides, the CDR3 is TGCAGTGCTAGCGACAGGACTAATTCACCCCTCCACCTT.

This clonotype came up many times. This rearrangement joins TRBV12-3 or TRBV12-4 to TRBJ2-7; TRBD1 aligns across 7 bases. The CDR3 has 14 amino acids. The J segment lost 7 bases and the V segment lost 2 bases, leaving 8 bases of the junction unmatched. The CDR3 bases are TGTGCCAGCAGTTTAAGGACAGGCGCGTCGGAGCAGTACTTC. Its translation is CASSLRTGASEQYF.

There are a few counts of this clonotype. The chain couples TRBV4-3 to TRBJ2-3; D might be TRBD2 (6 bases). Germline loops: CDR1 LGHNA, CDR2 YSLEER. V lost 10 bases, J lost 0 bases, and 17 bases lay in between. The CDR3 is made up of 15 amino acids. The CDR3 DNA reads TGCGCCACCCTACCTGGCCTAGCGAGCACAGATACGCAGTATTTT. This gives the protein CATLPGLASTDTQYF.

This clonotype was detected ten times or more. The CDR3, as DNA: TGTGCCAGCAGTTTATTAGCGGGAGATGGGACCGGGGAGCTGTTTTTT. The encoded protein is CASSLLAGDGTGELFF. V is TRBV12-3 or TRBV12-4 and J is TRBJ2-2; 9 bases match TRBD2. The CDR3 extends over 16 amino acids. V was pared by 2 bases and J by 5 bases, with 6 bases of the junction left unmatched.

To note about this clonotype: Possible read error: a much larger clone is one base away. The CDR3 sequence is CASCPFGSSGGTPRDEQFF. The CDR3 DNA reads TGTGCCAGCTGCCCCTTCGGATCTAGCGGGGGGACCCCCCGTGATGAGCAGTTCTTC. V is TRBV11-2 and J is TRBJ2-1, with TRBD2 identical over 11 bases. CDR3 length: 19 amino acids. After removal of 8 bases from V and 8 bases from J, the junction contained 23 bases not matched to a gene. The germline CDR1 and CDR2 sequences are SGHAT and FQNNGV.

This clonotype was observed many times. V usage is TRBV6-2 or TRBV6-3 and J usage is TRBJ2-5; a possible D gene is TRBD2 (5 bases). V was pared by 6 bases and J by 1 base, with 9 bases between. In germline, CDR1 is MNHEY, CDR2 SVGEGT. The CDR3 runs 13 residues. In DNA form, the CDR3 reads TGTGCCAGCAGGAAGGACTTCCAAGAGACCCAGTACTTC. Translated: CASRKDFQETQYF.

The chain combines TRBV29-1 with TRBJ2-5; TRBD2 aligns across 12 bases. The CDR3 loop spans 15 amino acids. The V and J ends lost 8 bases and 5 bases, in that order; junction bases with no gene match: 12. Germline lookup yields CDR1 SQVTM and CDR2 ANQGSEA. The CDR3, as DNA: TGCAGCATGGGCGTGACTAGCGGGAGTCAGGAGACCCAGTACTTC. It translates to CSMGVTSGSQETQYF.

This clonotype turned up a few times. The chain is built from TRBV3-1 and TRBJ2-5; tentatively, D is TRBD2 (6 bases). The CDR3 has 13 residues. Germline values: CDR1 LGHDT, CDR2 YNNKEL (reference sequence). Trimming left V 7 bases short and J 5 bases short, with 14 bases between. CDR3 in DNA: TGTGCCAGCATCGAGAGCGGGCGGGAGACCCAGTACTTC. Translating gives CASIESGRETQYF.